These T cell receptor beta chains were read from a single sample in a study of blood T cell repertoires in COVID-19. Repertoires were generated with immunoSEQ multiplex PCR, while TCRdb's copy carries only in-frame clones and drops some. Of roughly 200,000 clones in the sample, around 86% were seen once. The sequencing input was peripheral blood. Source of these receptors: a woman aged 50 to 60 with COVID-19, enrolled during active disease. The CDR3 runs from the conserved cysteine through the conserved F or W. D genes are given only for firm matches. Size tells how often a clone was seen (once, few, many) or the class of an expanded clone, and some rows leave it out.

j_call v_call d_call clone_size cdr3_nt cdr3_aa
TRBJ2-7 TRBV10-2 NA many TGCGCCAGCAGCCTGTCCTACGAGCAGTACTTC CASSLSYEQYF
TRBJ1-2 TRBV11-2 TRBD1 NA TGTGCCAGCAGCTTAGCAGGGGGCCTACACTATGGCTACACCTTC CASSLAGGLHYGYTF
TRBJ1-1 TRBV15 NA NA TGTGCCACCAGCAGACTTGGACAGCGCGCGAACACTGAAGCTTTCTTT CATSRLGQRANTEAFF
TRBJ1-5 TRBV7-8 NA NA TGTGCCAGCAGCCTAGGGCTGGCAGGGGAACAGCCCCAGCATTTT CASSLGLAGEQPQHF
TRBJ2-7 TRBV5-6 TRBD1 NA TGTGCCAGCAGCTTGGCACAGGGGCCCTCCTACGAGCAGTACTTC CASSLAQGPSYEQYF
TRBJ1-5 TRBV6-5 NA once TGTGCCAGCAGTTGGGACATTTATAGCAATCAGCCCCAGCATTTT CASSWDIYSNQPQHF
TRBJ1-3 TRBV5-4 NA NA TGTGCCAGCAGCCTGGGAGGTGGAAACACCATATATTTT CASSLGGGNTIYF
TRBJ1-2 TRBV11-3 NA once TGTGCCAGCGGACAGAGGCGCAACTATGGCTACACCTTC CASGQRRNYGYTF
TRBJ1-4 TRBV7-8 NA NA TGTGCCAGCAGCCGGGGCAGGGCCCCAACTAATGAAAAACTGTTTTTT CASSRGRAPTNEKLFF
TRBJ2-1 TRBV24-1 NA once TGTGCCACCAGTGATTTAAGGGGGAATGAGCAGTTCTTC CATSDLRGNEQFF
TRBJ2-1 TRBV11-2 NA NA TGTGCCAGCAGCTTCGGGGACTTACCCAACAATGAGCAGTTCTTC CASSFGDLPNNEQFF
TRBJ2-1 TRBV3-1/TRBV3-2 NA NA TGTGCCAGCAGCCATTTAAACCAGGGTAATGAGCAGTTCTTC CASSHLNQGNEQFF
TRBJ1-1 TRBV14 NA NA TGTGCCAGCAGCCAAGATGGGGGACTCGTGAACACTGAAGCTTTCTTT CASSQDGGLVNTEAFF
TRBJ2-3 TRBV5-4 TRBD1 NA TGTGCCAGCAGCTCACCGACAGGGGGACTTAGTGATACGCAGTATTTT CASSSPTGGLSDTQYF
TRBJ1-2 TRBV5-4 NA NA TGTGCCAGCAGCTCTCCCCCCGGTTGGGGCTACACCTTC CASSSPPGWGYTF
TRBJ2-3 TRBV10-3 NA NA TGTGCCATCAGTGAGGGGAAGGGGAGGAGAGCAGATACGCAGTATTTT CAISEGKGRRADTQYF
TRBJ1-1 TRBV28 NA NA TGTGCCAGCAGTTTTAGGACACAGAACACTGAAGCTTTCTTT CASSFRTQNTEAFF
TRBJ1-2 TRBV4-2 TRBD1 NA TGTGCCAGCAGCCAAGATTGGCAGGGGGCAAGCTATGGCTACACCTTC CASSQDWQGASYGYTF
TRBJ2-4 TRBV30 TRBD2 NA TGTGCCTGGAGTGTTGAGACTAGCGGAGTCTACTTC CAWSVETSGVYF
TRBJ1-5 TRBV6-5 NA few TGTGCCAGCAGGGCCCATAGCAATCAGCCCCAGCATTTT CASRAHSNQPQHF
TRBJ1-1 TRBV3-1/TRBV3-2 NA many TGTGCCAGCAGCGCGACATCGAACACTGAAGCTTTCTTT CASSATSNTEAFF
TRBJ2-1 TRBV29-1 TRBD1 NA TGCAGCGCCGGGACAGGGGGCGCAGGTGAGCAGTTCTTC CSAGTGGAGEQFF
TRBJ1-5 TRBV19 NA NA TGTGCCAGTACCCAGACAGGCCGCTGGAGCAATCAGCCCCAGCATTTT CASTQTGRWSNQPQHF
TRBJ1-1 TRBV5-5 TRBD1 NA TGTGCCAGCAGCGCCCCAGGGGGCACTGAAGCTTTCTTT CASSAPGGTEAFF
TRBJ1-4 TRBV27 TRBD1 NA TGTGCCACCGCTATAGGGGGCCACGATGAAAAACTGTTTTTT CATAIGGHDEKLFF
TRBJ1-2 TRBV7-2 TRBD1 once TGTGCCAGCAGCCCATCCGGGACAGGGACGGCGGGCTATGGCTACACCTTC CASSPSGTGTAGYGYTF
TRBJ1-2 TRBV28 NA NA TGTGCCAGCAGTGAGGTGGGGGCCGGTAGGGGCTACACCTTC CASSEVGAGRGYTF
TRBJ2-6 TRBV4-2 TRBD2 NA TGTGCCAGCAGCCACGGGACTAGCGGGGTTTTCTCTGGGGCCAACGTCCTGACTTTC CASSHGTSGVFSGANVLTF
TRBJ1-5 TRBV7-2 NA NA TGTGCCAGTGGGGGGGAGGCTTTAAATCAGCCCCAGCATTTT CASGGEALNQPQHF
TRBJ1-2 TRBV5-1 TRBD1 NA TGCGCCAGCAGCATGGTCCCGGGACAGGGTTGGGGCTACACCTTC CASSMVPGQGWGYTF
TRBJ1-2 TRBV18 NA NA TGTGCCAGCTCATCATATAACGGGATTTCACATGATGGCTACACCTTC CASSSYNGISHDGYTF
TRBJ2-2 TRBV9 NA NA TGTGCCAGCACCGGCGGCTGGACCGGGGAGCTGTTTTTT CASTGGWTGELFF
TRBJ1-5 TRBV2 NA NA TGTGCCAGCAGCGCCACTGACTTTAGCAATCAGCCCCAGCATTTT CASSATDFSNQPQHF
TRBJ1-4 TRBV19 TRBD1 NA TGTGCCGAGGGTCCGGGACAGCAAGGTTCAACTAATGAAAAACTGTTTTTT CAEGPGQQGSTNEKLFF
TRBJ2-2 TRBV7-8 NA NA TGTGCCAGCAGCTTAGGACAGGGAGGAACCGGGGAGCTGTTTTTT CASSLGQGGTGELFF
TRBJ2-1 TRBV5-1 NA few TGCGCCAGCAGCCTCATCCGGGGGGCGCAAAACAATGAGCAGTTCTTC CASSLIRGAQNNEQFF
TRBJ2-3 TRBV30 NA once TGTGCCTGGGGGGCGGCAACCACAATCACAGATACGCAGTATTTT CAWGAATTITDTQYF
TRBJ1-1 TRBV7-9 NA few TGTGCCAGCAGCTTAGAACAGGTTGACACTGAAGCTTTCTTT CASSLEQVDTEAFF
TRBJ2-3 TRBV4-3 NA NA TGCGCCAGCAGCCAAGATACTTCTTTTTCCACAGATACGCAGTATTTT CASSQDTSFSTDTQYF
TRBJ1-5 TRBV19 TRBD1 NA TGTGCCAGTAGCCAACAGGGGAGCAATCAGCCCCAGCATTTT CASSQQGSNQPQHF